These 8 T cell receptor beta chains were sequenced from one sample in a study of CD8 T cells in Susac syndrome. Random hexamers were used to reverse transcribe about 0.45 to 1 ug of RNA. TCRdb independently ran MiXCR on the immunoSEQ multiplex PCR reads; one entry per CDR3 protein. Among about 280,000 distinct CDR3 sequences listed, roughly 84% were seen once. Source material: CD8+ T cells from PBMCs. The source is a human donor with multiple sclerosis.

This clonotype was seen once. The gene calls are TRBV5-1 and TRBJ2-4, with a tentative D call TRBD2 (6 bases). This CDR3 has 14 amino acids. Germline CDR1 and CDR2: SGHRS and YFSETQ. Trimming cost V 6 bases and J 0 bases, with 10 bases left between them. This CDR3 is CASTWDLAKNIQYF. The DNA of the CDR3 is TGCGCCAGCACCTGGGACTTAGCCAAAAACATTCAGTACTTC.

The chain recombines TRBV27 with TRBJ2-5, with TRBD2 identical over 7 bases. V shed 6 bases, J shed 5 bases, and the junction held 0 bases outside the gene matches. CDR1 and CDR2 (germline): MNHEY, SMNVEV (reference sequence). There are 11 residues in the CDR3. In nucleotides, the CDR3 is TGTGCCAGCAGGGGAGGGGAGACCCAGTACTTC. This sequence encodes CASRGGETQYF.

This sequence joins TRBV7-8 and TRBJ2-1, with D possibly being TRBD2 (6 bases). Trimming took off 4 bases at V and 9 bases at J, with 10 bases between the two ends. The germline V gene encodes CDR1 SGHVS and CDR2 FQNEAQ. This CDR3 spans 12 amino acids. CDR3 sequence (DNA): TGTGCCAGCAGCTCGACTAGTTTTGAGCAGTTCTTC. Amino acid sequence: CASSSTSFEQFF.

The chain combines TRBV20-1 with TRBJ2-1; D might be TRBD1 (7 bases). The CDR3 has 15 amino acids. V was clipped by 5 bases and J by 3 bases, with 17 bases between them. Germline V lookup: CDR1 DFQATT, CDR2 SNEGSKA (reference sequence). CDR3 sequence (DNA): TGCAGTGCTTCTTCGACAGGGAGGATCTACAATGAGCAGTTCTTC. Amino acids: CSASSTGRIYNEQFF.

V is TRBV20-1 and J is TRBJ2-1; 7 nucleotides agree with TRBD2. This CDR3 is 16 amino acids long. Trimming cost V 0 bases and J 6 bases; bases outside gene matches: 11. Per the germline V gene, CDR1 is DFQATT and CDR2 is SNEGSKA (reference sequence). The CDR3 loop is CSARDPPGGGGNEQFF. CDR3 DNA sequence: TGCAGTGCTAGAGATCCCCCGGGGGGTGGAGGCAATGAGCAGTTCTTC.

V usage is TRBV11-2 and J usage is TRBJ1-1, with a possible D match to TRBD1 (5 bases). The germline gives CDR1 SGHAT, CDR2 FQNNGV. The V end was cut by 0 bases, the J end by 2 bases, with 13 bases between. The length of the CDR3 is 16 residues. In nucleotides, the CDR3 is TGTGCCAGCAGCTTAGATCCCAGGGCATATAACACTGAAGCTTTCTTT. Its translation: CASSLDPRAYNTEAFF.

The gene calls are TRBV20-1 and TRBJ2-1; a weak D match, TRBD2 (5 bases). There are 18 residues in the CDR3. CDR1 is DFQATT, CDR2 SNEGSKA, per germline (reference sequence). Deletions cut 6 bases from V and 0 bases from J, with 24 bases between. In nucleotides, the CDR3 is TGCAGTGCCCAGGACGTCTCAAGAGCGGTCCGCTCCTACAATGAGCAGTTCTTC. Translated, it gives CSAQDVSRAVRSYNEQFF.

This clonotype was seen a handful of times. This rearrangement joins TRBV7-9 to TRBJ2-7; possible D gene TRBD2, 5 bases. With 5 bases removed from V and 0 bases from J, the gap between germline ends came to 8 bases. The CDR3 sequence is 13 residues long. Germline-derived CDR1 and CDR2 are SEHNR and FQNEAQ (reference sequence). CDR3 amino acids: CASSRTSSYEQYF. DNA for the CDR3: TGTGCCAGCAGCCGAACTAGCTCCTACGAGCAGTACTTC. Variable domain in full (rest from reference TRBV7-9 and TRBJ2-7): DTGVSQNPRHKITKRGQNVTFRCDPISEHNRLYWYRQTLGQGPEFLTYFQNEAQLEKSRLLSDRFSAERPKGSFSTLEIQRTEQGDSAMYLCASSRTSSYEQYFGPGTRLTVT.